The 25 T cell receptor beta chains given below trace back to one sample, sequenced in a study of T cells expressing NK-cell markers. TCRdb re-called the 5' RACE reads and catalogs CDR3 proteins one per entry, DNA excluded. The sample table includes around 470,000 distinct CDR3 sequences. The sample taken for sequencing was blood T cells: a sorted CD56 or NKG2C T cell subset, CD4+ or CD8+ T cells, or bulk PBMC T cells (not recorded which). The source is a woman aged 45-60 years in good health.

The chain joins TRBV5-1 to TRBJ2-1; the D call from TCRdb, TRBD1, cannot be confirmed without DNA. Germline CDR1 reads SGHRS; CDR2 reads YFSETQ. CDR3 length: 16 amino acids. CDR3 protein: CASSLLQGASYNEQFF.

The rearrangement uses TRBV20-1 and TRBJ1-5; TCRdb selects TRBD1, and the lack of DNA leaves this call unchecked. The germline CDR1 and CDR2 sequences are DFQATT and SNEGSKA (reference sequence). CDR3 length equals 14 residues. The CDR3 spells CSATIGDVGQPQHF.

The chain has TRBV30 and TRBJ2-4; the D call from TCRdb, TRBD1, cannot be confirmed without DNA. CDR1 and CDR2 from the germline V gene are GTSNPN and SVGIG (reference sequence). The CDR3 contains 13 residues. The CDR3 reads CAWDRGAKNIQYF.

The chain couples TRBV12-3 or TRBV12-4 to TRBJ1-6; TCRdb's assignment of TRBD1 cannot be checked, as there is no DNA. The CDR3 is made up of 14 amino acids. CDR3 in amino acids: CASSFAGGDSPLHF.

This chain connects TRBV19 to TRBJ2-1; TCRdb selects TRBD2, and the lack of DNA leaves this call unchecked. Germline V lookup: CDR1 LNHDA, CDR2 SQIVND (reference sequence). This CDR3 comprises 17 residues. This CDR3 reads CASRALGSGSSYNEQFF.

J is TRBJ2-5 and V is TRBV12-3 or TRBV12-4. This CDR3 spans 15 amino acids. Here the CDR3 reads CASSIRGVTQETQYF.

V gene TRBV11-3 combines with J gene TRBJ2-3; TCRdb outputs TRBD2, but without DNA this stays unchecked. Germline V gene sequence: CDR1 SGHNT, CDR2 YENEEA. CDR3 length equals 19 residues. The CDR3 sequence: CASSLRSRASGTSTDTQYF.

V usage is TRBV9 and J usage is TRBJ2-2; there is no DNA to check the TCRdb D call of TRBD1. This CDR3 contains 16 residues. Germline-derived CDR1 and CDR2 are SGDLS and YYNGEE. The CDR3 sequence is CASSIGSTQGTGELFF.

The chain couples TRBV25-1 to TRBJ1-1; the D gene TCRdb calls, TRBD1, cannot be checked with no DNA. The germline CDR1 and CDR2 sequences are MGHDK and SYGVNS. The CDR3 loop spans 16 amino acids. The CDR3 loop is CASSTRVTGGNTEAFF.

V and J are TRBV11-2 and TRBJ1-1; TCRdb's D call, TRBD1, is unchecked because there is no DNA. Germline values: CDR1 SGHAT, CDR2 FQNNGV. This CDR3 spans 15 amino acids. The chain's CDR3 is CASSLTWGGNTEAFF.

The V call is TRBV12-3 or TRBV12-4, the J call TRBJ2-3; TCRdb's D gene call, TRBD1, goes unchecked for lack of DNA. The CDR3 totals 14 residues. This chain's CDR3 is CASTLHEQGNTQYF.

The chain links TRBV6-6 to TRBJ2-3; checking the TCRdb D call of TRBD2 is not possible without DNA. Per the germline V gene, CDR1 is MNHNY and CDR2 is SVGAGI (reference sequence). This CDR3 has 16 amino acids. The CDR3 loop reads CASSYPGTEEGYAQYF.

CDR3 sequence reads: CASSMDGGGQPQHF. The J gene is TRBJ1-5, the V gene TRBV2; TCRdb's D call, TRBD1, is unchecked because there is no DNA. CDR1 and CDR2 from the germline V gene are SNHLY and FYNNEI. The CDR3 extends over 14 amino acids.

CDR3 sequence reads: CASKAGDPDTQYF. The chain links TRBV2 to TRBJ2-3; TCRdb names TRBD2, which stays unverified in the absence of DNA. This CDR3 contains 13 residues. Germline V gene data show CDR1 as SNHLY and CDR2 as FYNNEI.

The chain recombines TRBV20-1 with TRBJ1-1; TCRdb selects TRBD1, and the lack of DNA leaves this call unchecked. Germline assignment: CDR1 DFQATT and CDR2 SNEGSKA (reference sequence). The CDR3 runs to 14 residues. The CDR3 loop reads CSARGRTGHTEAFF.

The chain couples TRBV7-9 to TRBJ1-3; TCRdb indicates TRBD1, and absent DNA this call remains unverified. The CDR3 loop spans 15 amino acids. Germline lookup yields CDR1 SEHNR and CDR2 FQNEAQ (reference sequence). CDR3 protein: CASSRQDYSGNTIYF.

The chain has TRBV29-1 and TRBJ2-4. Germline CDR1 is SQVTM and CDR2 is ANQGSEA. This CDR3 has 12 residues. CDR3 protein: CSVHWGSGIQYF.

V is TRBV5-1 and J is TRBJ2-1; absent DNA, TCRdb's TRBD1 call cannot be checked. The CDR3 has 16 amino acids. CDR1 SGHRS and CDR2 YFSETQ come from the germline V gene. The CDR3 spells CATTPLTSDSYNEQFF.

The gene calls are TRBV20-1 and TRBJ2-3. This CDR3 has 15 residues. Germline V gene lookup returns CDR1 DFQATT and CDR2 SNEGSKA (reference sequence). The CDR3 reads CSAINSLGITDTQYF.

The chain recombines TRBV20-1 with TRBJ1-5. Germline V lookup: CDR1 DFQATT, CDR2 SNEGSKA (reference sequence). The CDR3 spans 14 residues. The CDR3: CSASHDASNQPQHF.

This rearrangement joins TRBV10-3 to TRBJ1-6. The CDR3 length is 14 residues. Germline CDR1 is ENHRY and CDR2 is SYGVKD. The CDR3 loop reads CAISPSTEGSPLHF.

The chain has TRBV18 and TRBJ2-3; the TCRdb D gene call, TRBD1, has no DNA to confirm it. CDR3 length equals 15 residues. Germline values: CDR1 KGHSH, CDR2 LQKENI. The CDR3 loop reads CASSLRDLSTDTQYF.

The rearrangement links TRBV5-1 to TRBJ2-1; TCRdb picks TRBD2, but there is no DNA to check that call. The CDR3 covers 16 residues. The germline CDR1 and CDR2 sequences are SGHRS and YFSETQ. CDR3 loop: CASSSTGTSGSVEQFF.

The chain carries TRBV11-3 and TRBJ2-1; the D call from TCRdb, TRBD2, cannot be confirmed without DNA. This CDR3 region has 12 residues. Germline loops: CDR1 SGHNT, CDR2 YENEEA. CDR3 protein: CASSWTGDEQFF. Combining the CDR3 with reference TRBV11-3 and TRBJ2-1 gives the whole variable domain EAGVVQSPRYKIIEKKQPVAFWCNPISGHNTLYWYLQNLGQGPELLIRYENEEAVDDSQLPKDRFSAERLKGVDSTLKIQPAELGDSAVYLCASSWTGDEQFFGPGTRLTVL.

This rearrangement joins TRBV7-9 to TRBJ2-5; TCRdb calls TRBD1, which cannot be checked without DNA. From germline, CDR1 is SEHNR and CDR2 FQNEAQ (reference sequence). CDR3 size: 15 residues. CDR3 region: CASSSDRALWETQYF.